This T cell receptor (beta chain) was obtained from a study of T cell responses to AZD1222 COVID-19 vaccine. For this clone: Its antigen is not known.

The CDR3 runs 13 residues. The V gene lost 5 bases and the J gene lost 2 bases, with 9 bases spanning the gap. Germline V lookup: CDR1 SGHTA, CDR2 FQGNSA. The study, taken as a whole, reports: Targeting of unmutated variant regions was reportedly seen in nearly half of spike-specific TCRs. Vaccination with two AZD1222 doses was followed by a rise in Spike-specific TCR breadth and depth. Most donors were white British and more were female, and clonal diversity was possibly underestimated. In all cases, repertoires were sampled only after the peak T cell response.

TCRdb's table, derived via immunoSEQ multiplex PCR, lists solely in-frame clones and lacks some. The repertoire holds about 70,000 clones, with 70% to 90% as singletons. V and J are TRBV7-2 and TRBJ1-2; D ambiguous. This sequence originates from an adult in good health. Sequencing was performed on peripheral blood, taken on day 0 of MenACWY control vaccination. CDR3 DNA: TGTGCCAGCAGCCCCGGCCAGAACTATGGCTACACCTTC. Translated: CASSPGQNYGYTF. Full variable domain (remainder filled in from reference TRBV7-2 and TRBJ1-2): GAGVSQSPSNKVTEKGKDVELRCDPISGHTALYWYRQSLGQGLEFLIYFQGNSAPDKSGLPSDRFSAERTGGSVSTLTIQRTQQEDSAVYLCASSPGQNYGYTFGSGTRLTVV.